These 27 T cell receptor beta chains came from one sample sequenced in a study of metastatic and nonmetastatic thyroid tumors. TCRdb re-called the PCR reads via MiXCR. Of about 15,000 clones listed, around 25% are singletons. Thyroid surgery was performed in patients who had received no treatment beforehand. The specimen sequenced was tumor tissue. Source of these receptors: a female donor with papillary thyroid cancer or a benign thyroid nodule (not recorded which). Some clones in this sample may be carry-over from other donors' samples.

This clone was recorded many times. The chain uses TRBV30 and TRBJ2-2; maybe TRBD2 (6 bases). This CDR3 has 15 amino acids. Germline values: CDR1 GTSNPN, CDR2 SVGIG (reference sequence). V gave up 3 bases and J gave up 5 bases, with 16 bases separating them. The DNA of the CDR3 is TGTGCCTGGAGACGGGTAGCGGATCGAACCGGGGAGCTGTTTTTT. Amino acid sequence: CAWRRVADRTGELFF.

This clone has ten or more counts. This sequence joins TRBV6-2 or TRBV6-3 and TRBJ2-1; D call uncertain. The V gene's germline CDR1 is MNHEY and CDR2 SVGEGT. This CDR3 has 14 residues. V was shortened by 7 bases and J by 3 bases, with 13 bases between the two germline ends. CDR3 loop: CASTPTGHYNEQFF. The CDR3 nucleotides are TGTGCCAGCACTCCCACGGGCCACTACAATGAGCAGTTCTTC.

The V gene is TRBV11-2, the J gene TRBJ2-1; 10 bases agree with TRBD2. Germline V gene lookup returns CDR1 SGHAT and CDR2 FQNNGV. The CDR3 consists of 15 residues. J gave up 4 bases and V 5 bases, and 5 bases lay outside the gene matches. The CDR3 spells CASSASSGRYNEQFF. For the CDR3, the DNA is TGTGCCAGCAGCGCCAGTAGCGGGAGGTACAATGAGCAGTTCTTC.

CDR3 coding DNA: TGTGCCAGCAGCCAGTGGGGGACCAATCAGCCCCAGCATTTT. Encoded protein: CASSQWGTNQPQHF. This chain joins TRBV6-1 and TRBJ1-5; D may be TRBD1 (5 bases). V was cut by 6 bases and J by 3 bases, with 12 bases left in between. Germline lookup yields CDR1 MNHNS and CDR2 SASEGT. The CDR3 loop spans 14 amino acids.

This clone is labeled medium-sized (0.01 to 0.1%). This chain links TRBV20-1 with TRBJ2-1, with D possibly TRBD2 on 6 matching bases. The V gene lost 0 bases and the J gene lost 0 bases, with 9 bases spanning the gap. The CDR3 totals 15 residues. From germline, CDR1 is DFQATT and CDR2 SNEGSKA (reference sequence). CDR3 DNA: TGCAGTGCTAGAGATCTGGGGGGCTCCTACAATGAGCAGTTCTTC. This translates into CSARDLGGSYNEQFF.

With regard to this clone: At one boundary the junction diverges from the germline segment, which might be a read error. CDR3 protein: CASSLLPWGAPSYEHYF. The CDR3 DNA reads TGTGCCAGCAGCTTGTTGCCGTGGGGAGCGCCATCCTACGAGCATTACTTC. The chain joins TRBV11-1 to TRBJ2-7, with D possibly TRBD2 on 5 matching bases. The CDR3 is made up of 17 amino acids. Germline CDR1 SGHAT, CDR2 FQDESV (reference sequence). The whole variable domain, remainder taken from reference TRBV11-1 and TRBJ2-7, is EAEVAQSPRYKITEKSQAVAFWCDPISGHATLYWYRQILGQGPELLVQFQDESVVDDSQLPKDRFSAERLKGVDSTLKIQPAELGDSAMYLCASSLLPWGAPSYEHYFGPGTRLTVT.

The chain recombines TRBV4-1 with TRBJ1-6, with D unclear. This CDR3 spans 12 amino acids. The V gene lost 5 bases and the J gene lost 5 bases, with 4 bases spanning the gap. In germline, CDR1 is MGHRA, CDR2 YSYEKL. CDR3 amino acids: CASSRDNSPLHF. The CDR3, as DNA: TGCGCCAGCAGCAGGGATAATTCACCCCTCCACTTT.

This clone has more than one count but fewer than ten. The CDR3 DNA follows: TGTGCCAGCAGCTTAGTATTCGGCGACGAGCAGTACTTC. It is translated as CASSLVFGDEQYF. This rearrangement joins TRBV7-2 to TRBJ2-7; D unclear. Trimming shortened V by 1 base and J by 5 bases, and 9 bases separated the two germline ends. This CDR3 spans 13 amino acids. Germline lookup yields CDR1 SGHTA and CDR2 FQGNSA. The full variable domain, with the rest looked up from reference TRBV7-2 and TRBJ2-7, is GAGVSQSPSNKVTEKGKDVELRCDPISGHTALYWYRQSLGQGLEFLIYFQGNSAPDKSGLPSDRFSAERTGGSVSTLTIQRTQQEDSAVYLCASSLVFGDEQYFGPGTRLTVT.

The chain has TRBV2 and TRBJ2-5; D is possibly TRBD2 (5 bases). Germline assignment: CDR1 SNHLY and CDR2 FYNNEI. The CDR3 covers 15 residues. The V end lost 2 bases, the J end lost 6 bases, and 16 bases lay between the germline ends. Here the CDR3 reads CASSERSLAGKTQYF. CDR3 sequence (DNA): TGTGCCAGCAGTGAAAGGTCGCTAGCTGGGAAGACCCAGTACTTC.

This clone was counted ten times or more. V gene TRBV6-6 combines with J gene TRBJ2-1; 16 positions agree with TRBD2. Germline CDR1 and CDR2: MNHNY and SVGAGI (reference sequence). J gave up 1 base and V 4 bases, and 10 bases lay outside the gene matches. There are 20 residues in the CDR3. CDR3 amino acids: CASSSPWGLAGGPSYNEQFF. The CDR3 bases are TGTGCCAGCAGTTCCCCTTGGGGACTAGCGGGAGGGCCGTCCTACAATGAGCAGTTCTTC.

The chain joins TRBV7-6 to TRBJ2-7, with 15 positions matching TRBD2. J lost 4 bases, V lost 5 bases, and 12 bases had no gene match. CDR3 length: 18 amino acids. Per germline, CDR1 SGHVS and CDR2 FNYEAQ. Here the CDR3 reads CASSASPGLAGGPYEQYV. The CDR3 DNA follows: TGTGCCAGCAGCGCTAGTCCGGGACTAGCGGGGGGACCTTACGAGCAGTACGTC.

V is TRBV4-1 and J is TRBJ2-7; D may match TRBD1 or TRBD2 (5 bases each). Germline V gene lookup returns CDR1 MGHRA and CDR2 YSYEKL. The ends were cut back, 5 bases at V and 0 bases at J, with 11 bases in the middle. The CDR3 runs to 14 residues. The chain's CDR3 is CASSTRDDSYEQYF. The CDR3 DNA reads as TGCGCCAGCAGCACCCGGGACGACTCCTACGAGCAGTACTTC.

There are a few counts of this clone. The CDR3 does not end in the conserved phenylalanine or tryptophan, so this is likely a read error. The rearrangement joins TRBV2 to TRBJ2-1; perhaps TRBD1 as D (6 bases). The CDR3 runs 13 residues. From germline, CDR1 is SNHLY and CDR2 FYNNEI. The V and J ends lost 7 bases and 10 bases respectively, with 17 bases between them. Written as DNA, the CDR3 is TGTGCCAGCACTGATGGGGACACCCGGGAGCAGTTCTTA. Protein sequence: CASTDGDTREQFL.

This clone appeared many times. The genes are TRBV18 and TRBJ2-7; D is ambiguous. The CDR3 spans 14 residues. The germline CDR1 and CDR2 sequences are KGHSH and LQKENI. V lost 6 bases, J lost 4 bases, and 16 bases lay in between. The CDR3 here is CASSPTANEYEQYF. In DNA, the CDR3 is TGTGCCAGCTCGCCCACAGCTAACGAATACGAGCAGTACTTC.

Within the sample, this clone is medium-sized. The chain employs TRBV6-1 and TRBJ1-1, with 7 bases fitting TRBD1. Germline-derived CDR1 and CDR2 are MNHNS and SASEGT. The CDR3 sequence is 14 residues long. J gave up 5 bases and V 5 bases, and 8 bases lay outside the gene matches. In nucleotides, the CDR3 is TGTGCCAGCAGTCTACAGGGGCCATTGACTGAAGCTTTCTTT. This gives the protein CASSLQGPLTEAFF.

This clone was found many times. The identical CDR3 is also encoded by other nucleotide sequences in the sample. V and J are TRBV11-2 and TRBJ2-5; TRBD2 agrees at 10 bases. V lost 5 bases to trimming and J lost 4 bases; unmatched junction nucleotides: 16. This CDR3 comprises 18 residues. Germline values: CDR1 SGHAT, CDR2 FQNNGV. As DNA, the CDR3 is TGTGCCAGCAGCCCCCAAGGCGCTAGCGGGAGTTACGGAGAGACCCAGTACTTC. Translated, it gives CASSPQGASGSYGETQYF.

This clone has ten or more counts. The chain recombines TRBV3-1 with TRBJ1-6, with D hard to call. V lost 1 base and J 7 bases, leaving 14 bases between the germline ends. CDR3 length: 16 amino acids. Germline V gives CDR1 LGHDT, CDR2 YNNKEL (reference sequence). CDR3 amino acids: CASSQVTRVGNSPLHF. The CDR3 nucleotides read TGTGCCAGCAGCCAAGTGACAAGGGTGGGGAATTCACCCCTCCACTTT.

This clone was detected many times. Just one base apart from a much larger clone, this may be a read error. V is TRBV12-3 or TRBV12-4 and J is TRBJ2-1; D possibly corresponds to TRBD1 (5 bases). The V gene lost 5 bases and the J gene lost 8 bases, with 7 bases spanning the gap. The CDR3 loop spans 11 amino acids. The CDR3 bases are TGTGCCAGCAGTAGGGGCCATGAGCAGTTCTTC. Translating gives CASSRGHEQFF.

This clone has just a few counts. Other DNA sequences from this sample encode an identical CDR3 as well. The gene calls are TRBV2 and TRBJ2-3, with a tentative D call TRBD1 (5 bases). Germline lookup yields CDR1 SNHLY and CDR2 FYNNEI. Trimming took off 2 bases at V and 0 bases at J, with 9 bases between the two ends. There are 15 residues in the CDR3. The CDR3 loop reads CASSETGSSTDTQYF. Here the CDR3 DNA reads TGTGCCAGCAGTGAAACAGGATCTAGCACAGATACGCAGTATTTT.

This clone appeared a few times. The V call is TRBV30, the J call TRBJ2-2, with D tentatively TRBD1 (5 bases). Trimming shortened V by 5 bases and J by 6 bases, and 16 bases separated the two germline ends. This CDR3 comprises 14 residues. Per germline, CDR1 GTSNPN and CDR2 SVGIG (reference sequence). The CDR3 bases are TGTGCCTGGGAATGTCAGGGTAAAGCCGGGGAGCTGTTTTTT. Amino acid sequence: CAWECQGKAGELFF.

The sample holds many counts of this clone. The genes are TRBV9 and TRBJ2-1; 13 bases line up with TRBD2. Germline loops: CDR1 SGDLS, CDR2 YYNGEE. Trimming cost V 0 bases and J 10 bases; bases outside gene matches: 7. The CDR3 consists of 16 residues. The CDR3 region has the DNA TGTGCCAGCAGCGTAGGGACTAGCGGGAGTTTCGGGGAGCAGTTCTTC. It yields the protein CASSVGTSGSFGEQFF.

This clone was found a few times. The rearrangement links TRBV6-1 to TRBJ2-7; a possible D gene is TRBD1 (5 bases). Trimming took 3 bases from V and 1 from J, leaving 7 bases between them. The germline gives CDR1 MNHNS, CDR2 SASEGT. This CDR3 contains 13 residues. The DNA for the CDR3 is TGTGCCAGCAGTGACGACAGTTCCTACGAGCAGTACTTC. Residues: CASSDDSSYEQYF.

CDR3 sequence reads: CSASWGRAAKNIQYF. In nucleotides, the CDR3 is TGCAGTGCTAGTTGGGGCAGAGCGGCCAAAAACATTCAGTACTTC. This chain links TRBV20-1 with TRBJ2-4; D may be TRBD1 (5 bases). CDR3 length equals 15 residues. Germline V gene sequence: CDR1 DFQATT, CDR2 SNEGSKA (reference sequence). V dropped 3 bases and J dropped 1 base, with 13 bases sitting between them.

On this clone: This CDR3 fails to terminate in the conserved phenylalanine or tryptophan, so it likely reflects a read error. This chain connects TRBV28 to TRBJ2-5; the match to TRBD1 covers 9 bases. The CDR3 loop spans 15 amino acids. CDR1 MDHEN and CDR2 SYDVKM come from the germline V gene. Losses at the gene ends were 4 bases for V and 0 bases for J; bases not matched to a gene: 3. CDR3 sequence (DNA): TGTGCCAGCAGTTGGGACAGGGCGTACCAAGAGACCCAGTACCTC. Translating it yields CASSWDRAYQETQYL.

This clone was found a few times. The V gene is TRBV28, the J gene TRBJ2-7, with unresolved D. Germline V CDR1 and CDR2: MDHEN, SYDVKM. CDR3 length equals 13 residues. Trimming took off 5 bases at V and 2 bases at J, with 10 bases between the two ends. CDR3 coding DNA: TGTGCCAGCAGTCCCTTCCCTCCCTACGAGCAGTACTTC. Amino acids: CASSPFPPYEQYF.

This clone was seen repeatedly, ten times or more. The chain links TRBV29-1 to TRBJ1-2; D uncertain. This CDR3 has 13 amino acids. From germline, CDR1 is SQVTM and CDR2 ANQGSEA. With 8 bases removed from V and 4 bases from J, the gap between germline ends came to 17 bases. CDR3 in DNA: TGCAGCACCAAGGAGGTACGATCCTATGGCTACACCTTC. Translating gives CSTKEVRSYGYTF.

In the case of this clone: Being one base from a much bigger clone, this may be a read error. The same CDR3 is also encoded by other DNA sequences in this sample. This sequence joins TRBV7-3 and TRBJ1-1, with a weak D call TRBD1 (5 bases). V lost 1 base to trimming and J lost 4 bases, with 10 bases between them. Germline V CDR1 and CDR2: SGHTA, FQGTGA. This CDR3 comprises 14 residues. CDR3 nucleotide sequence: TGTGCCAGCAGCTTAATAGGGGAGGGCACTGAAGCTTTCTTT. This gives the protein CASSLIGEGTEAFF.